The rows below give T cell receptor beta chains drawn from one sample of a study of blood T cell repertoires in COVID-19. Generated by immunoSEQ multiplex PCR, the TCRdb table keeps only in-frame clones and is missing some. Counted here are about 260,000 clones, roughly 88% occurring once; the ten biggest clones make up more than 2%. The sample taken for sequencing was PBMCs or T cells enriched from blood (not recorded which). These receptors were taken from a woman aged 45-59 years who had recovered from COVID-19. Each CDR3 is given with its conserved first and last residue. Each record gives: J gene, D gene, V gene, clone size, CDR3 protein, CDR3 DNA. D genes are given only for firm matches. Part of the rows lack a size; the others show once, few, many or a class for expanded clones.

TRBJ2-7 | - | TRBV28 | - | CASSLFLRGPRQYEQYF | TGTGCCAGCAGTTTATTTCTTCGAGGGCCGCGGCAATACGAGCAGTACTTC
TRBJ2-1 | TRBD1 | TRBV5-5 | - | CASSPGQNYNEQFF | TGTGCCAGCAGCCCGGGACAGAACTACAATGAGCAGTTCTTC
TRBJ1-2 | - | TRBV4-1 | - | CASSQGDLLGYTF | TGCGCCAGCAGCCAAGGAGATCTTTTGGGCTACACCTTC
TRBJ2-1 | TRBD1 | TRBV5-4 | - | CAIPGQSSYNEQFF | TGTGCCATACCGGGACAGAGCTCCTACAATGAGCAGTTCTTC
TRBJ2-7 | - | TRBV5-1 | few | CASSLGSDSRSYEQYF | TGCGCCAGCAGCTTGGGTTCGGACAGCCGCTCCTACGAGCAGTACTTC
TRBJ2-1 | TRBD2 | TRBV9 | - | CASSPLAGGRRNEQFF | TGTGCCAGCAGCCCCCTAGCGGGAGGGCGTCGAAATGAGCAGTTCTTC
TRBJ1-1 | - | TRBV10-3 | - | CAIRIEYSYTEAFF | TGTGCCATCAGGATTGAATATAGTTACACTGAAGCTTTCTTT
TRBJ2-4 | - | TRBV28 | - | CASRKRLAKNIQYF | TGTGCCAGCAGGAAGCGGCTAGCCAAAAACATTCAGTACTTC
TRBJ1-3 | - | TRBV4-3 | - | CASSQAPTVSGNTIYF | TGCGCCAGCAGCCAAGCCCCGACAGTTTCTGGAAACACCATATATTTT
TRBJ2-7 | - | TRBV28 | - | CASRPKTGPAYEQYF | TGTGCCAGCAGACCTAAGACAGGTCCCGCCTACGAGCAGTACTTC
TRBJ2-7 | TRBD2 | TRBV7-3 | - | CASSLLGGAYEQYF | TGTGCCAGCAGCCTACTGGGAGGGGCTTACGAGCAGTACTTC
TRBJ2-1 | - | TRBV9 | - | CASSVTRFGSYNEQFF | TGTGCCAGCAGCGTCACGAGGTTCGGATCCTACAATGAGCAGTTCTTC
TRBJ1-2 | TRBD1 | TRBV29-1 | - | CSVTGEYGYTF | TGCAGCGTTACAGGGGAATATGGCTACACCTTC
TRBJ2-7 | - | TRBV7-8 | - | CASSLYSGFYEQYF | TGTGCCAGCAGCTTATACTCAGGGTTCTACGAGCAGTACTTC
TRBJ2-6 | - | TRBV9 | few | CASSGPAGSGANVLTF | TGTGCCAGCAGCGGACCGGCAGGGTCTGGGGCCAACGTCCTGACTTTC
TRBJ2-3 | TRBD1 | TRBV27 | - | CASSHRDRAIYSDSTDTQYF | TGTGCCAGCAGTCACCGGGACAGGGCGATATATAGCGATAGCACAGATACGCAGTATTTT
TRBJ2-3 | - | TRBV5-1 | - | CASSLGQASTDTQYF | TGCGCCAGCAGCTTGGGACAGGCTAGCACAGATACGCAGTATTTT
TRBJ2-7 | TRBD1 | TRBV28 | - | CASSRSGQGLSYEQYF | TGTGCCAGCAGTCGTTCAGGACAGGGCCTTTCCTACGAGCAGTACTTC
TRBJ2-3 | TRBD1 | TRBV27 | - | CASSGWDRASLGGQYF | TGTGCCAGCAGTGGATGGGACAGGGCCTCCCTGGGGGGGCAGTATTTT
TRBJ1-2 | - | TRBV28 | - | CASSNGGLGFVSYTF | TGTGCCAGCAGTAATGGGGGACTGGGGTTCGTCTCCTACACCTTC
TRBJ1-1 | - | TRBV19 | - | CASSADGRAFF | TGTGCCAGTAGTGCCGACGGGAGGGCTTTCTTT
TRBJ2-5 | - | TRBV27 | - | CASTPRGAYQETQYF | TGTGCCAGCACCCCCCGGGGGGCCTACCAAGAGACCCAGTACTTC
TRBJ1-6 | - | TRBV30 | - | CAWTADSNYNSPLHF | TGTGCCTGGACCGCGGACAGCAACTATAATTCACCCCTCCACTTT